These 7 T cell receptor beta chains share one sample of origin, sequenced in a study of control samples from healthy donors and cancer patients. Clones were read by immunoSEQ multiplex PCR, and TCRdb kept only the in-frame ones, dropping some. The data contain about 120,000 clones, around nine tenths of them seen just once; the ten biggest clones take up about 12%. The material sequenced was blood. Every receptor here comes from a man aged 25-40 years in good health.

A note on this clone: A junction end diverges from the germline sequence, so it may reflect a read error. The chain uses TRBV6-5 and TRBJ1-4; 10 bases align to TRBD1. Germline V gene lookup returns CDR1 MNHEY and CDR2 SVGAGI. The CDR3 length is 16 residues. The chain's CDR3 is CASSHSRTGGSEKLFF. As DNA, the CDR3 is TGTGCCAGCAGTCACTCCCGGACAGGGGGGAGCGAAAAACTGTTTTTT.

This clone showed up just once. The J gene is TRBJ1-3, the V gene TRBV13; the D gene is possibly TRBD1 (5 bases). V lost 3 bases and J 0 bases, leaving 6 bases between the germline ends. The germline CDR1 and CDR2 sequences are PRHDT and FYEKMQ (reference sequence). The CDR3 loop spans 14 amino acids. The CDR3 protein is CASSFGGSGNTIYF. CDR3 sequence (DNA): TGTGCCAGCAGCTTCGGGGGCTCTGGAAACACCATATATTTT.

This clone has just one count. The chain carries TRBV11-2 and TRBJ2-2; 9 bases are shared with TRBD1. J lost 9 bases, V lost 5 bases, and 7 bases had no gene match. The CDR3 covers 14 residues. Germline V CDR1 and CDR2: SGHAT, FQNNGV. The CDR3 here is CASSHSQGARELFF. The CDR3 nucleotides read TGTGCCAGCAGCCACTCACAGGGGGCAAGGGAGCTGTTTTTT.

The chain recombines TRBV7-2 with TRBJ1-3, with a weak D call TRBD1 (5 bases). V lost 5 bases, J lost 7 bases, and 24 bases lay in between. In germline, CDR1 is SGHTA, CDR2 FQGNSA. This CDR3 region has 17 residues. CDR3 region: CASSKLVGRDRQNTIYF. CDR3 DNA: TGTGCCAGCAGCAAATTAGTAGGGAGGGACCGGCAGAACACCATATATTTT. Full variable domain (rest looked up from reference TRBV7-2 and TRBJ1-3): GAGVSQSPSNKVTEKGKDVELRCDPISGHTALYWYRQSLGQGLEFLIYFQGNSAPDKSGLPSDRFSAERTGGSVSTLTIQRTQQEDSAVYLCASSKLVGRDRQNTIYFGEGSWLTVV.

About this clone: One junction end disagrees with the germline gene, perhaps due to a read error. The V gene is TRBV7-9, the J gene TRBJ2-1; possible D gene TRBD2, 6 bases. Per the germline V gene, CDR1 is SEHNR and CDR2 is FQNEAQ (reference sequence). The CDR3 is 12 residues long. The CDR3 coding sequence is TGTGCCAGCAGCTTCCCTCCGGGGGAGCAGCTCTTC. Protein: CASSFPPGEQLF.

On this clone: Other DNA sequences from this sample encode an identical CDR3 as well. The chain links TRBV30 to TRBJ1-2, with 7 bases lining up with TRBD1. CDR1 is GTSNPN, CDR2 SVGIG, per germline (reference sequence). V shed 0 bases and J 5 bases; nucleotides not matched to a gene: 0. The CDR3 runs to 12 residues. CDR3 amino acids: CAWSVQGYGYTF. The CDR3 DNA reads as TGTGCCTGGAGTGTACAGGGGTATGGCTACACCTTC.

The chain recombines TRBV30 with TRBJ1-2, with D uncertain. There are 13 residues in the CDR3. Per germline, CDR1 GTSNPN and CDR2 SVGIG (reference sequence). V was trimmed by 1 base and J by 4 bases, leaving 10 bases between them. The CDR3 region has the DNA TGTGCCTGGAGTGCGGACGGACTCTATGGCTACACCTTC. Translated: CAWSADGLYGYTF.